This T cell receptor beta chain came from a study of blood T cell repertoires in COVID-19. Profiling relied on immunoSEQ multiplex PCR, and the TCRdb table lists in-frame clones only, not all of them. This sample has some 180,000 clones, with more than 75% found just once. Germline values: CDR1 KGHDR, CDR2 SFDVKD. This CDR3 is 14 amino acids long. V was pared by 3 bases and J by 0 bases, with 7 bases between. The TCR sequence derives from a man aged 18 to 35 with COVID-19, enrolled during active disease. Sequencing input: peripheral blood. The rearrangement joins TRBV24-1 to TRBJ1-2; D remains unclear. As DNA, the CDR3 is TGTGCCACCAGTGATCTTAACTCTAACTATGGCTACACCTTC. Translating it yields CATSDLNSNYGYTF.